This passage covers 14 T cell receptor beta chains from one sample sequenced in a study of shared clonotypes between healthy human individuals. Method: immunoSEQ multiplex PCR; TCRdb's copy keeps in-frame clones and lacks some. The sample carries 330,000 or so clones, around four fifths recorded once. Source material: memory CD4+ T cells sorted from blood. Documented subset: CD45RA-negative fraction. The receptors here all came from a man between 25 and 39 years old in good health.

V gene TRBV5-1 combines with J gene TRBJ1-1; D not resolved. V lost 5 bases to trimming and J lost 1 base, with 12 bases between them. The germline CDR1 and CDR2 sequences are SGHRS and YFSETQ. CDR3 size: 14 residues. Here the CDR3 DNA reads TGCGCCAGCAGAGACCCTAACAGGAACACTGAAGCTTTCTTT. Its protein is CASRDPNRNTEAFF.

The chain is built from TRBV5-6 and TRBJ2-1; 9 bases agree with TRBD2. This CDR3 comprises 15 residues. Germline loops: CDR1 SGHDT, CDR2 YYEEEE. J gave up 3 bases and V 4 bases, and 5 bases lay outside the gene matches. CDR3 DNA: TGTGCCAGCAGCGGGGGGACTAGCCACTACAATGAGCAGTTCTTC. The encoded protein is CASSGGTSHYNEQFF.

A remark on this clone: A much more abundant neighbour one base away suggests this may be a read error. The CDR3 DNA reads TGTGCCAGCAGCTTAGGTTCTAGCTCCTACAGTGAGCAGTTCTTC. It encodes CASSLGSSSYSEQFF. The chain links TRBV7-2 to TRBJ2-1, with TRBD2 as a possible D gene (5 bases). CDR3 length equals 15 residues. The germline CDR1 and CDR2 sequences are SGHTA and FQGNSA.

Comment on this clone: Sequence at one end of the junction differs from germline and may be a read error. The chain joins TRBV18 to TRBJ2-1; D remains ambiguous. The CDR3 contains 16 residues. Germline CDR1 is KGHSH and CDR2 is LQKENI. The CDR3 nucleotides read TGTGCCAGCTCACCACCTTCCGGAGCTTCCTATAATGAGCAGTTCTTC. Amino acid sequence: CASSPPSGASYNEQFF.

The rearrangement uses TRBV9 and TRBJ2-3; a possible D gene is TRBD2 (5 bases). V was trimmed by 4 bases and J by 0 bases, leaving 12 bases between them. This CDR3 is built from 15 residues. Germline V lookup: CDR1 SGDLS, CDR2 YYNGEE. The DNA of the CDR3 is TGTGCCAGCAGCTCCAGAGGCGGGAGCACAGATACGCAGTATTTT. Its protein is CASSSRGGSTDTQYF.

The rearrangement links TRBV7-9 to TRBJ1-4, with unresolved D. Germline lookup yields CDR1 SEHNR and CDR2 FQNEAQ (reference sequence). CDR3 length: 12 residues. Trimming removed 1 base from V and 7 bases from J, with 4 bases in between. DNA for the CDR3: TGTGCCAGCAGCTTAGACACTGAAAAACTGTTTTTT. The encoded protein is CASSLDTEKLFF.

CDR3 region: CASRISRGNTEAFF. The CDR3 bases are TGTGCCAGCAGGATCAGCCGGGGGAACACTGAAGCTTTCTTT. The gene calls are TRBV7-8 and TRBJ1-1; D unclear. V gave up 6 bases and J gave up 1 base, with 12 bases separating them. Germline V gene data show CDR1 as SGHVS and CDR2 as FQNEAQ. This CDR3 is built from 14 residues.

The V gene is TRBV27, the J gene TRBJ1-2, with 8 bases aligning to TRBD1. After removal of 5 bases from V and 7 bases from J, the junction contained 6 bases not matched to a gene. The length of the CDR3 is 13 residues. Germline V gives CDR1 MNHEY, CDR2 SMNVEV (reference sequence). CDR3 protein: CASSRQGPGGYTF. The CDR3 DNA reads as TGTGCCAGCAGTCGACAGGGGCCGGGTGGCTACACCTTC.

This clone has a single count. The chain couples TRBV5-4 to TRBJ2-5, with D perhaps TRBD2 (7 bases). The CDR3 has 15 amino acids. V was clipped by 4 bases and J by 5 bases, with 18 bases between them. Germline CDR1 SGHNT, CDR2 YYREEE (reference sequence). The CDR3 region has the DNA TGTGCCAGCAGCAGCCAAAGGGGGGGTGGCGAGACCCAGTACTTC. Translated, it gives CASSSQRGGGETQYF. Based on the CDR3 plus reference TRBV5-4 and TRBJ2-5, the full variable domain is ETGVTQSPTHLIKTRGQQVTLRCSSQSGHNTVSWYQQALGQGPQFIFQYYREEENGRGNFPPRFSGLQFPNYSSELNVNALELDDSALYLCASSSQRGGGETQYFGPGTRLLVL.

As for this clone: A read error likely explains this, since a far larger clone differs by one base. The chain is built from TRBV19 and TRBJ2-1, with 9 bases that match TRBD1. The CDR3 is 15 amino acids. J was trimmed by 7 bases and V by 3 bases; bases with no gene match: 7. Germline V gene lookup returns CDR1 LNHDA and CDR2 SQIVND (reference sequence). The CDR3, as DNA: TGTGCCAGTAGTATTTCACGGACAGGGGAGAATGAGCAGTTCTTC. As protein: CASSISRTGENEQFF.

The chain links TRBV6-1 to TRBJ1-1; D not resolved. There are 15 residues in the CDR3. Between the trimmed V and J ends, which lost 1 base and 0 bases, there was a span of 9 bases. Germline V gene sequence: CDR1 MNHNS, CDR2 SASEGT. The CDR3: CASSEGVHMNTEAFF. CDR3 coding DNA: TGTGCCAGCAGTGAAGGGGTCCACATGAACACTGAAGCTTTCTTT.

The genes are TRBV7-2 and TRBJ2-7; no clear D gene. Germline V gene lookup returns CDR1 SGHTA and CDR2 FQGNSA. Between the trimmed V and J ends, which lost 5 bases and 2 bases, there was a span of 13 bases. The CDR3 has 14 amino acids. The CDR3 region has the DNA TGTGCCAGCAGCCGACGGACGGGCCCCTACGAGCAGTACTTC. Translated, it gives CASSRRTGPYEQYF.

V gene TRBV7-6 combines with J gene TRBJ2-3; 8 nucleotides align to TRBD2. V shed 4 bases, J shed 4 bases, and the junction held 7 bases outside the gene matches. The CDR3 spans 15 residues. From germline, CDR1 is SGHVS and CDR2 FNYEAQ. CDR3 in DNA: TGTGCCAGCAGCTCGAGCGGGAGTGGGGCAGATACGCAGTATTTT. It specifies CASSSSGSGADTQYF.

This clone has a handful of counts. Written as DNA, the CDR3 is TGTGCCAGCAGCGCCGGGACAGGGAGACGGGATCAGCCCCAGCATTTT. Protein: CASSAGTGRRDQPQHF. V is TRBV5-5 and J is TRBJ1-5; 9 bases match TRBD1. V shed 4 bases, J shed 5 bases, and the junction held 10 bases outside the gene matches. The CDR3 runs 16 residues. CDR1 and CDR2 (germline): SGHKS, YYEKEE (reference sequence). Filled out from reference TRBV5-5 and TRBJ1-5, the complete variable domain reads DAGVTQSPTHLIKTRGQQVTLRCSPISGHKSVSWYQQVLGQGPQFIFQYYEKEERGRGNFPDRFSARQFPNYSSELNVNALLLGDSALYLCASSAGTGRRDQPQHFGDGTRLSIL.